What follows describes a single TCR beta chain. Its antigen remains unknown. This sample stems from a study of identifying expanded T cells in peripheral blood. Study-level findings and limits: Over about two and four weeks, about 15 and 19 clones changed, versus more than 1 between replicates. Across healthy donors, higher total template counts meant significantly greater approximately two-week count variance.

Clones were read by immunoSEQ multiplex PCR, and TCRdb kept only the in-frame ones, dropping some. The sample holds over 65,000 clones; roughly 89% are singletons and the top ten take roughly 7%. No infections or other immune events were documented during collection. Trimming left V 10 bases short and J 4 bases short, with 14 bases between. Germline CDR1 is LNHDA and CDR2 is SQIVND (reference sequence). The CDR3 loop spans 13 amino acids. V is TRBV19 and J is TRBJ1-3, with D hard to call. Material for sequencing was blood. The receptor was isolated from a person aged 18-69 years in good health. This chain's CDR3 is CATLGPPGNTIYF. For the CDR3, the DNA is TGTGCCACCCTCGGACCGCCGGGAAACACCATATATTTT. Full variable domain (rest looked up from reference TRBV19 and TRBJ1-3): DGGITQSPKYLFRKEGQNVTLSCEQNLNHDAMYWYRQDPGQGLRLIYYSQIVNDFQKGDIAEGYSVSREKKESFPLTVTSAQKNPTAFYLCATLGPPGNTIYFGEGSWLTVV.